Shown below are 19 T cell receptor beta chains from a single sample sequenced in a study of PD-L1 blockade in urothelial cancer. Specified time point: peripheral blood 6 weeks after treatment start. Profiling relied on immunoSEQ multiplex PCR, and the TCRdb table lists in-frame clones only, not all of them. The sample records about 50,000 clones, approximately 86% being singletons. Sequenced material: PBMCs, taken around atezolizumab (anti-PD-L1) treatment. The source of these receptors is a man aged 50-60 years with urothelial cancer.

J is TRBJ2-5 and V is TRBV7-7, with D possibly TRBD1 on 7 matching bases. The CDR3 is 16 residues long. V shed 5 bases and J shed 5 bases, with 21 bases lying between them. The germline CDR1 and CDR2 sequences are SSHAT and FNYEAQ (reference sequence). Here the CDR3 reads CASSVLLAGGQETQYF. The CDR3 DNA sequence: TGTGCCAGCAGCGTGTTGTTAGCAGGGGGGCAGGAGACCCAGTACTTC.

This sequence joins TRBV18 and TRBJ1-4; D might be TRBD1 (6 bases). V was pared by 2 bases and J by 4 bases, with 14 bases between. From germline, CDR1 is KGHSH and CDR2 LQKENI. CDR3 size: 16 residues. The CDR3 DNA sequence: TGTGCCAGCTCACCATATGCTCGACAGGTTAATGAAAAACTGTTTTTT. Protein: CASSPYARQVNEKLFF.

This sequence joins TRBV18 and TRBJ2-3, with 8 bases identical to TRBD2. V shed 3 bases, J shed 1 base, and the junction held 6 bases outside the gene matches. The CDR3 is made up of 16 amino acids. The germline V gene encodes CDR1 KGHSH and CDR2 LQKENI. CDR3 residues: CASSPALAGRTDTQYF. CDR3 bases: TGTGCCAGCTCACCCGCTCTAGCGGGCCGCACAGATACGCAGTATTTT.

The gene calls are TRBV7-9 and TRBJ2-4, with 8 bases that match TRBD1. The CDR3 is 11 residues long. Germline V lookup: CDR1 SEHNR, CDR2 FQNEAQ (reference sequence). The V segment lost 1 base and the J segment 16 bases; nucleotides outside the gene matches: 3. The CDR3 DNA follows: TGTGCCAGCAGCTTAGGACAGGGGACCTACTTC. It specifies CASSLGQGTYF.

The V and J genes are TRBV10-2 and TRBJ1-5; D uncertain. Per the germline V gene, CDR1 is WSHSY and CDR2 is SAAADI. CDR3 length: 13 amino acids. V lost 0 bases to trimming and J lost 6 bases, with 6 bases between them. This chain's CDR3 is CASSESGSQPQHF. For the CDR3, the DNA is TGCGCCAGCAGTGAGTCCGGGAGTCAGCCCCAGCATTTT.

This clone was counted once. The chain uses TRBV7-6 and TRBJ2-7, with 7 nucleotides matching TRBD1. Trimming at V came to 3 bases and at J to 3 bases, leaving 5 bases not matched to a gene. This CDR3 is 14 amino acids long. Germline V gene sequence: CDR1 SGHVS, CDR2 FNYEAQ. CDR3 nucleotides: TGTGCCAGCAGCTTCTCCGGGACAGACTACGAGCAGTACTTC. Translating it yields CASSFSGTDYEQYF.

Concerning this clone itself: One end of the junction does not line up with germline, which may come from a read error. The chain has TRBV7-7 and TRBJ2-3; TRBD2 is a possible D gene (6 bases). The CDR3 has 13 amino acids. Germline CDR1 SSHAT, CDR2 FNYEAQ (reference sequence). The CDR3 DNA follows: TGTGCTAGCAGCCAACCTGGGGGGGATACGCAGTATTTT. Translated: CASSQPGGDTQYF.

This clone came up a few times. The chain recombines TRBV2 with TRBJ1-2; 8 nucleotides line up with TRBD1. V shed 2 bases and J 6 bases; nucleotides not matched to a gene: 11. The CDR3 loop spans 16 amino acids. Germline loops: CDR1 SNHLY, CDR2 FYNNEI. CDR3 nucleotide sequence: TGTGCCAGCAGTGAAAGGGGGTCAGCAGGGGGCGATGGCTACACCTTC. As protein: CASSERGSAGGDGYTF.

The chain combines TRBV7-3 with TRBJ1-6; 7 positions match TRBD1. The CDR3 has 16 amino acids. J lost 7 bases, V lost 2 bases, and 8 bases had no gene match. Germline V gene data show CDR1 as SGHTA and CDR2 as FQGTGA. CDR3 sequence: CASSLGGGQANSPLHF. CDR3 DNA: TGTGCCAGCAGCTTAGGAGGTGGACAGGCCAATTCACCCCTCCACTTT.

This clone occurred once. The CDR3 sequence: CASSQQGGGNGYTF. The CDR3 DNA reads TGTGCCAGCAGTCAACAGGGGGGCGGGAATGGCTACACCTTC. The chain links TRBV6-5 to TRBJ1-2, with 8 bases lining up with TRBD1. CDR3 length: 14 residues. V gave up 5 bases and J gave up 6 bases; unmatched junction bases: 8. The germline CDR1 and CDR2 sequences are MNHEY and SVGAGI.

There are a few counts of this clone. V gene TRBV5-1 combines with J gene TRBJ2-3, with a possible D match to TRBD2 (5 bases). V lost 1 base and J 4 bases, leaving 16 bases between the germline ends. This CDR3 has 16 residues. Germline CDR1 and CDR2: SGHRS and YFSETQ. CDR3 protein: CASSLRLSERADTQYF. The DNA for the CDR3 is TGCGCCAGCAGCTTGCGGCTAAGCGAGAGGGCAGATACGCAGTATTTT. The complete variable domain, with remaining parts taken from reference TRBV5-1 and TRBJ2-3, reads KAGVTQTPRYLIKTRGQQVTLSCSPISGHRSVSWYQQTPGQGLQFLFEYFSETQRNKGNFPGRFSGRQFSNSRSEMNVSTLELGDSALYLCASSLRLSERADTQYFGPGTRLTVL.

The chain joins TRBV28 to TRBJ2-7; 10 bases fit TRBD1. The germline V gene encodes CDR1 MDHEN and CDR2 SYDVKM. This CDR3 has 19 amino acids. The V segment lost 3 bases and the J segment 4 bases; nucleotides outside the gene matches: 18. The DNA of the CDR3 is TGTGCCAGCAGTTTCATTGAAGGGTACCGGGACAGGGGTCGATACGAGCAGTACTTC. The encoded protein is CASSFIEGYRDRGRYEQYF.

In this sample, this clone turned up once. This chain joins TRBV6-5 and TRBJ2-1, with 9 bases aligning to TRBD2. The CDR3 consists of 15 residues. The germline V gene has CDR1 MNHEY and CDR2 SVGAGI. V was pared by 8 bases and J by 3 bases, with 8 bases of the junction left unmatched. The DNA of the CDR3 is TGTGCCAGCGACGGTAGCGGGAGTATCTACAATGAGCAGTTCTTC. Amino acids: CASDGSGSIYNEQFF.

The chain is built from TRBV27 and TRBJ2-1; a weak D match, TRBD1 (5 bases). Trimming shortened V by 1 base and J by 9 bases, and 16 bases separated the two germline ends. The CDR3 spans 15 residues. The germline gives CDR1 MNHEY, CDR2 SMNVEV (reference sequence). CDR3 region: CASSLWSSGKVEQFF. The CDR3 DNA sequence: TGTGCCAGCAGTTTATGGAGCTCAGGGAAGGTTGAGCAGTTCTTC.

This chain joins TRBV18 and TRBJ1-5; perhaps TRBD1 as D (5 bases). Germline V CDR1 and CDR2: KGHSH, LQKENI. The CDR3 contains 13 residues. Trimming took off 5 bases at V and 4 bases at J, with 9 bases between the two ends. CDR3 sequence reads: CASSFDRNQPQHF. DNA of the CDR3: TGTGCCAGCTCATTCGACAGAAATCAGCCCCAGCATTTT.

This rearrangement joins TRBV7-9 to TRBJ2-3; 10 bases match TRBD2. Germline CDR1 and CDR2: SEHNR and FQNEAQ (reference sequence). The length of the CDR3 is 17 residues. V was clipped by 2 bases and J by 0 bases; unmatched bases: 5. The CDR3 is CASSLMRLAGSTDTQYF. CDR3 DNA: TGTGCCAGCAGCTTAATGCGACTAGCGGGTAGCACAGATACGCAGTATTTT.

This rearrangement joins TRBV19 to TRBJ2-7, with D possibly TRBD2 on 6 matching bases. The CDR3 has 15 amino acids. With 4 bases removed from V and 5 bases from J, the gap between germline ends came to 18 bases. The V gene's germline CDR1 is LNHDA and CDR2 SQIVND (reference sequence). CDR3 protein: CASSKSPRREDEQYF. In DNA form, the CDR3 reads TGTGCCAGTAGTAAATCACCGAGGAGGGAGGACGAGCAGTACTTC.

CDR3 loop: CASSGTDYEQYF. The CDR3 DNA reads as TGTGCCTCATCCGGGACAGATTACGAGCAGTACTTC. The chain is built from TRBV10-3 and TRBJ2-7, with 7 bases aligning to TRBD1. From germline, CDR1 is ENHRY and CDR2 SYGVKD. The CDR3 length is 12 residues. V trimming: 11 bases; J trimming: 4 bases; junction bases outside the gene matches: 8.

The genes are TRBV9 and TRBJ2-7, with D perhaps TRBD1 (5 bases). Trimming took off 0 bases at V and 2 bases at J, with 12 bases between the two ends. Germline values: CDR1 SGDLS, CDR2 YYNGEE. The CDR3 has 15 amino acids. The CDR3 sequence is CASSVAMGPPYEQYF. CDR3 coding DNA: TGTGCCAGCAGCGTAGCTATGGGGCCTCCCTACGAGCAGTACTTC.